The 21 T cell receptor beta chains listed next were all sequenced from one sample in a study of T cells in Graves' hyperthyroidism and ophthalmopathy. TCR beta CDR3 region amplification was performed from RNA transcripts. First-round RT-PCR of the TCR CDR3 relied on the HTBI primer set. TCRdb itself ran the multiplex PCR reads through MiXCR, one entry per CDR3 protein. The data contain approximately 600,000 distinct CDR3 sequences, 20% of them singletons. Source material: blood. These TCRs come from a man aged 25-40 years with Graves' ophthalmopathy.

This clonotype turned up a few times. This rearrangement joins TRBV20-1 to TRBJ1-6, with D unresolved. Germline CDR1 is DFQATT and CDR2 is SNEGSKA (reference sequence). The V and J ends lost 0 bases and 15 bases respectively, with 15 bases between them. This CDR3 is built from 13 residues. CDR3 sequence: CSARDLGRPDLHF. The DNA of the CDR3 is TGCAGTGCTAGAGATCTAGGGCGGCCAGACCTCCACTTT.

This clonotype was picked up many times. This chain connects TRBV11-2 to TRBJ2-1, with D tentatively TRBD1 (5 bases). V shed 0 bases and J shed 0 bases, with 24 bases lying between them. Per the germline V gene, CDR1 is SGHAT and CDR2 is FQNNGV. The CDR3 extends over 21 amino acids. CDR3 region: CASSLDGRGIRQARSYNEQFF. CDR3 bases: TGTGCCAGCAGCTTAGATGGAAGGGGCATTCGGCAGGCCCGCTCCTACAATGAGCAGTTCTTC.

Ten or more counts support this clonotype. The rearrangement joins TRBV27 to TRBJ2-5, with D unresolved. The CDR3 sequence is 13 residues long. V was pared by 4 bases and J by 1 base, with 7 bases between. Germline CDR1 MNHEY, CDR2 SMNVEV (reference sequence). DNA of the CDR3: TGTGCCAGCAGTTGGCGCGGCCAAGAGACCCAGTACTTC. Translation gives CASSWRGQETQYF.

The chain has TRBV6-2 or TRBV6-3 and TRBJ2-7; D is uncertain. Germline V gives CDR1 MNHEY, CDR2 SVGEGT. The CDR3 consists of 13 residues. The V gene lost 0 bases and the J gene lost 5 bases, with 8 bases spanning the gap. CDR3 coding DNA: TGTGCCAGCAGTTACTCGATACACGACGAGCAGTACTTC. Translated: CASSYSIHDEQYF.

The chain has TRBV20-1 and TRBJ2-1; 16 bases are a match to TRBD2. Germline V gene sequence: CDR1 DFQATT, CDR2 SNEGSKA (reference sequence). The length of the CDR3 is 16 residues. V was pared by 0 bases and J by 12 bases, with 8 bases of the junction left unmatched. CDR3 loop: CSARDPGLAGGAGQFF. The CDR3 bases are TGCAGTGCTAGAGACCCGGGACTAGCGGGAGGGGCCGGGCAGTTCTTC.

Many counts were recorded for this clonotype. The chain joins TRBV7-4 to TRBJ1-1, with unresolved D. In germline, CDR1 is SGHVT, CDR2 SQSDAQ. The V gene lost 1 base and the J gene lost 0 bases, with 15 bases spanning the gap. This CDR3 is built from 17 residues. Here the CDR3 DNA reads TGTGCCAGCAGCTTAGTGATAGGCCTCCCCCTGAACACTGAAGCTTTCTTT. Translating gives CASSLVIGLPLNTEAFF.

Here the CDR3 reads CASGLTGGNEQYF. In DNA, the CDR3 is TGTGCCAGCGGATTGACAGGGGGAAACGAGCAGTACTTC. The chain uses TRBV2 and TRBJ2-7; TRBD1 aligns across 9 bases. Germline-derived CDR1 and CDR2 are SNHLY and FYNNEI. The CDR3 extends over 13 amino acids. V lost 8 bases to trimming and J lost 5 bases; unmatched junction nucleotides: 7.

In its sample, this clonotype was seen many times. The gene calls are TRBV5-1 and TRBJ2-1, with TRBD2 matching 12 bases. The CDR3 length is 14 residues. V was pared by 4 bases and J by 7 bases, with 3 bases of the junction left unmatched. The germline CDR1 and CDR2 sequences are SGHRS and YFSETQ. The CDR3 region is CASSAGTSGNEQFF. The CDR3 DNA reads TGCGCCAGCAGCGCAGGGACTAGCGGGAATGAGCAGTTCTTC.

This clonotype was seen many times. V gene TRBV2 combines with J gene TRBJ2-1; D is perhaps TRBD1 (6 bases). Deletions cut 1 base from V and 5 bases from J, with 12 bases between. CDR3 length equals 15 residues. From germline, CDR1 is SNHLY and CDR2 FYNNEI. CDR3 DNA: TGTGCCAGCAGTGAAGTTAGGCAGGGGCACAATGAGCAGTTCTTC. Protein product: CASSEVRQGHNEQFF.

This clonotype was found many times. This chain connects TRBV30 to TRBJ1-1; unclear D gene. The CDR3 totals 14 residues. The V end lost 0 bases, the J end lost 4 bases, and 12 bases lay between the germline ends. From germline, CDR1 is GTSNPN and CDR2 SVGIG (reference sequence). The CDR3 is CAWSVGRPVTEAFF. The CDR3 DNA follows: TGTGCCTGGAGTGTAGGACGTCCCGTCACTGAAGCTTTCTTT.

This clonotype came up many times. This chain connects TRBV28 to TRBJ2-5, with 9 nucleotides matching TRBD2. The CDR3 is made up of 15 amino acids. Trimming took 5 bases from V and 4 from J; bases not matched to a gene: 8. CDR1 is MDHEN, CDR2 SYDVKM, per germline. The CDR3 loop is CASSPLAGRRETQYF. CDR3 nucleotide sequence: TGTGCCAGCAGTCCTCTAGCGGGACGGCGAGAGACCCAGTACTTC.

This chain links TRBV5-6 with TRBJ2-2, with D unclear. The V gene lost 0 bases and the J gene lost 7 bases, with 13 bases spanning the gap. CDR3 length equals 15 residues. Germline CDR1 and CDR2: SGHDT and YYEEEE. Here the CDR3 reads CASSLGAPRGGELFF. In nucleotides, the CDR3 is TGTGCCAGCAGCTTGGGGGCCCCGCGAGGCGGGGAGCTGTTTTTT.

J is TRBJ1-1 and V is TRBV19; D may be TRBD1 (5 bases). This CDR3 is 12 amino acids long. V lost 9 bases and J 9 bases, leaving 17 bases between the germline ends. Germline V gene sequence: CDR1 LNHDA, CDR2 SQIVND (reference sequence). The CDR3 DNA sequence: TGTGCCAGCTCCCGGGCCAGGGACCAAGCTTTCTTT. Its translation is CASSRARDQAFF. The whole variable domain, remainder taken from reference TRBV19 and TRBJ1-1, is DGGITQSPKYLFRKEGQNVTLSCEQNLNHDAMYWYRQDPGQGLRLIYYSQIVNDFQKGDIAEGYSVSREKKESFPLTVTSAQKNPTAFYLCASSRARDQAFFGQGTRLTVV.

In its sample, this clonotype was seen many times. The genes are TRBV28 and TRBJ1-6; 9 nucleotides match TRBD1. The trim removed 2 bases at V and 10 bases at J, leaving 6 bases unmatched. CDR1 is MDHEN and CDR2 is SYDVKM in the germline V gene. The CDR3 is 15 residues long. The CDR3 DNA is TGTGCCAGCAGTTTAACCCGGACAGGGGACTCACCCCTCCACTTT. Amino acid sequence: CASSLTRTGDSPLHF.

The chain employs TRBV28 and TRBJ1-1, with a tentative D call TRBD1 (6 bases). Trimming stripped 4 bases from V and 7 bases from J, with 13 bases between. This CDR3 is built from 13 residues. CDR1 and CDR2 (germline): MDHEN, SYDVKM. The CDR3 DNA follows: TGTGCCAGCAGTTCATGGGACATTGGTGAAGCTTTCTTT. Translation: CASSSWDIGEAFF. Complete variable domain (other parts from reference TRBV28 and TRBJ1-1): DVKVTQSSRYLVKRTGEKVFLECVQDMDHENMFWYRQDPGLGLRLIYFSYDVKMKEKGDIPEGYSVSREKKERFSLILESASTNQTSMYLCASSSWDIGEAFFGQGTRLTVV.

The chain uses TRBV7-2 and TRBJ2-1, with D perhaps matching TRBD1 (6 bases). The CDR3 is 17 amino acids. V dropped 4 bases and J dropped 0 bases, with 16 bases sitting between them. The germline gives CDR1 SGHTA, CDR2 FQGNSA. The CDR3 loop is CASSSPSGASSYNEQFF. The DNA for the CDR3 is TGTGCCAGCAGCTCACCTTCAGGGGCGAGCTCCTACAATGAGCAGTTCTTC.

With respect to this clonotype: A much more abundant neighbour one base away suggests this may be a read error. The rearrangement uses TRBV11-3 and TRBJ2-7, with a possible D match to TRBD1 (5 bases). This CDR3 is 13 amino acids long. Between the trimmed V and J ends, which lost 5 bases and 5 bases, there was a span of 13 bases. CDR1 is SGHNT and CDR2 is YENEEA in the germline V gene. The CDR3 region is CASSRQSINEQYF. The CDR3 DNA sequence: TGTGCCAGCAGCCGACAGAGTATCAACGAGCAGTACTTC.

This sequence joins TRBV7-9 and TRBJ2-3, with D possibly matching TRBD2 (6 bases). The CDR3 is 16 residues long. CDR1 SEHNR and CDR2 FQNEAQ come from the germline V gene (reference sequence). The ends were cut back, 3 bases at V and 0 bases at J, with 13 bases in the middle. In DNA form, the CDR3 reads TGTGCCAGCAGCTTCTCTCGCGGGGCTAGCACAGATACGCAGTATTTT. Translating it yields CASSFSRGASTDTQYF.

In this sample, this clonotype turned up a few times. The gene calls are TRBV11-2 and TRBJ2-7, with D possibly matching TRBD2 (6 bases). Trimming took off 1 base at V and 0 bases at J, with 25 bases between the two ends. The CDR3 covers 20 residues. Germline CDR1 reads SGHAT; CDR2 reads FQNNGV. The CDR3 sequence is CASSLVIRTPAGRSSYEQYF. The CDR3 bases are TGTGCCAGCAGCTTAGTAATTCGAACGCCAGCGGGCAGGAGCTCCTACGAGCAGTACTTC.

The rearrangement uses TRBV4-3 and TRBJ2-7; the D gene could be TRBD1 or TRBD2 (5 bases each). The CDR3 is made up of 15 amino acids. CDR1 and CDR2 from the germline V gene are LGHNA and YSLEER. V lost 1 base and J lost 2, with 12 bases in between. This chain's CDR3 is CASSQVEGPAYEQYF. CDR3 in DNA: TGCGCCAGCAGCCAAGTCGAGGGGCCAGCCTACGAGCAGTACTTC.

The chain joins TRBV3-1 to TRBJ2-2, with 8 bases aligning to TRBD2. Germline-derived CDR1 and CDR2 are LGHDT and YNNKEL (reference sequence). The CDR3 runs to 15 residues. This chain's CDR3 is CATSLSGRGTGELFF. For the CDR3, the DNA is TGTGCGACAAGCTTGAGCGGGAGAGGCACCGGGGAGCTGTTTTTT. Based on the CDR3 plus reference TRBV3-1 and TRBJ2-2, the full variable domain is DTAVSQTPKYLVTQMGNDKSIKCEQNLGHDTMYWYKQDSKKFLKIMFSYNNKELIINETVPNRFSPKSPDKAHLNLHINSLELGDSAVYFCATSLSGRGTGELFFGEGSRLTVL.